A single T cell receptor (beta chain) is shown here with its context. As yet, its antigen is unknown. Trimming cost V 3 bases and J 6 bases; bases outside gene matches: 17. The germline V gene encodes CDR1 SQVTM and CDR2 ANQGSEA. This CDR3 is 17 amino acids long. Primed by a sample-barcoded 5' primer and a J-beta primer mix, a second PCR proceeded for about 6 to 12 cycles. Per sample, CDR3-containing paired-end reads numbered at least 2.5 million. From the 5' RACE reads, TCRdb called clonotypes with MiXCR, one entry per CDR3 protein. This table holds some 1,500,000 distinct CDR3 sequences, roughly 43% found once. The data belong to a study of blood T cells in healthy people across ages. The overall study: About one barcoded beta molecule per two T cells came from capture by template switching. The study's findings and limits: Aged donors had fewer naive CD4+ cells and lower diversity than long-lived donors.

The extraction recovered at least 6 micrograms of total RNA per sample. This TCR came from a young woman in good health. The material sequenced was blood. The J gene is TRBJ2-3, the V gene TRBV29-1, with TRBD2 matching 8 bases. CDR3: CSVDLVGTRFRGDTQYF. DNA of the CDR3: TGCAGCGTTGATTTGGTAGGGACTAGGTTTCGGGGCGATACGCAGTATTTT.